What follows are 2 T cell receptor beta chains derived from one specimen sequenced in a study of human T cells and chemical hapten exposure. Time point denoted: patch test 2, 6 weeks after DPC sensitization. The treatment: therapeutic diphenylcyclopropenone sensitization with weekly scalp DPC. TCRdb processed the RACE reads anew with MiXCR; each CDR3 protein has one entry. The sample records about 40,000 distinct CDR3 sequences, about 3% being singletons. Sequenced material: whole blood, taken in connection with sensitization to the hapten diphenylcyclopropenone (DPC). The receptors shown here come from a middle-aged man with alopecia areata. Some clones in this sample may be carry-over from other donors' samples.

To note about this clonotype: A much larger clone differs from this one at a single base, so this may be a read error. The CDR3: CASIYRGNTEAFF. The CDR3 DNA sequence: TGTGCCAGCATCTACAGGGGGAACACTGAAGCTTTCTTT. The rearrangement uses TRBV28 and TRBJ1-1; 7 bases agree with TRBD1. The CDR3 loop spans 13 amino acids. J lost 1 base, V lost 7 bases, and 3 bases had no gene match. Germline V gene data show CDR1 as MDHEN and CDR2 as SYDVKM.

This clonotype was observed many times. The chain carries TRBV5-6 and TRBJ1-2; 7 bases fit TRBD1. CDR1 is SGHDT, CDR2 YYEEEE, per germline. V dropped 4 bases and J dropped 7; count of bases not matched to a gene: 10. The CDR3 length is 14 residues. The CDR3 sequence is CASSPTGVRVGYTF. The CDR3 bases are TGTGCCAGCAGCCCCACAGGGGTCCGGGTTGGCTACACCTTC.